The 3 T cell receptor beta chains reported below all come from one sample, sequenced in a study of blood T cell repertoires in COVID-19. Libraries were prepared by immunoSEQ multiplex PCR; TCRdb keeps only in-frame clonotypes and omits some of them. Of 350,000 or so clones listed, around 83% were seen once; the top ten hold 3%. Sequencing used peripheral blood. These TCRs come from a man aged 25 to 40 with active or convalescent COVID-19.

The sample holds a few counts of this clone. V is TRBV6-6 and J is TRBJ2-3; maybe TRBD2 (6 bases). The CDR3 contains 16 residues. Germline V gene sequence: CDR1 MNHNY, CDR2 SVGAGI (reference sequence). V was pared by 8 bases and J by 5 bases, with 23 bases between. CDR3 region: CASGASGGKERDTQYF. Here the CDR3 DNA reads TGTGCCAGCGGGGCCAGCGGCGGGAAGGAAAGAGATACGCAGTATTTT.

The CDR3, as DNA: TGTGCCAGCAGCGGACGACTCTACAATGAGCAGTTCTTC. Translated: CASSGRLYNEQFF. The rearrangement links TRBV9 to TRBJ2-1; D is undetermined. The CDR3 has 13 residues. The V end was cut by 3 bases, the J end by 3 bases, with 7 bases between. Per the germline V gene, CDR1 is SGDLS and CDR2 is YYNGEE.

The chain recombines TRBV11-3 with TRBJ2-7, with 9 bases identical to TRBD1. V shed 5 bases, J shed 4 bases, and the junction held 6 bases outside the gene matches. The CDR3 sequence is 14 residues long. CDR1 and CDR2 from the germline V gene are SGHNT and YENEEA. In nucleotides, the CDR3 is TGTGCCAGCAGCAGCGGGACAGGGTATTACGAGCAGTACTTC. Protein sequence: CASSSGTGYYEQYF.